This T cell receptor (beta chain) was captured in a study of blood T cell repertoires in COVID-19. Turning to the study itself: The United States, Italy and Spain supplied acute and convalescent COVID-19 samples. Sample material is recorded as cDNA or gDNA derived from T cells, B-cell-depleted T cells, or PBMCs.

In the authors' workflow: Researchers report that nucleated cell counts were estimated from reference gene primer amplification. Measured with immunoSEQ multiplex PCR; TCRdb has only the in-frame clones, and not every one. The V and J calls and clone size were taken over from that table, and D and trimming were inferred from the DNA. The profile shows 150,000 or so clones, around 74% of them singletons. This clone has a handful of counts. Enrollment of patients from Seattle took place during active infection, with longitudinal follow-up. The specimen was peripheral blood. The receptor comes from a woman in her fifties or sixties with COVID-19, enrolled during active disease.

This CDR3 reads CASSSLQGYEAFF. The CDR3 DNA follows: TGTGCCAGCAGTAGCCTACAGGGATATGAAGCTTTCTTT. The chain couples TRBV6-5 to TRBJ1-1; the D gene is possibly TRBD1 (6 bases). The CDR3 length is 13 residues. Between the trimmed V and J ends, which lost 5 bases and 7 bases, there was a span of 14 bases. The germline CDR1 and CDR2 sequences are MNHEY and SVGAGI.